The present TCR beta chain was sequenced within a study of identical twins. Findings of the study overall: Insertion counts were lower in abundant cord blood beta clonotypes, a trend that memory repertoires did not show.

TCRdb independently ran MiXCR on the 5' RACE reads; one entry per CDR3 protein. The sample yields hundreds of thousands of distinct CDR3 sequences, approximately 21% seen once. This clonotype was seen a few times. As yet, its antigen is unknown. V gave up 4 bases and J gave up 10 bases; unmatched junction bases: 2. The CDR3 covers 11 residues. These same data were also listed under a study on T cells expressing NK-cell markers. As that report states: The eight sequenced donors comprised seven who were HCMV-seropositive and one who was seronegative. The authors restricted sorting to alpha-beta TCR T cells with an anti-gamma-delta TCR antibody in several experiments. Of the CD8+ T cell pool in about 6 donors, roughly 1.0-7.5% was accounted for by dominant NKG2C+ clonotypes.

The rearrangement joins TRBV12-3 or TRBV12-4 to TRBJ2-3; 7 bases match TRBD1. Material: PBMCs. This TCR was sampled from a woman aged 18-35 years in good health. CDR3 in DNA: TGTGCCAGCAGTTCAGGGGGTGCGCAGTATTTT. It yields the protein CASSSGGAQYF.